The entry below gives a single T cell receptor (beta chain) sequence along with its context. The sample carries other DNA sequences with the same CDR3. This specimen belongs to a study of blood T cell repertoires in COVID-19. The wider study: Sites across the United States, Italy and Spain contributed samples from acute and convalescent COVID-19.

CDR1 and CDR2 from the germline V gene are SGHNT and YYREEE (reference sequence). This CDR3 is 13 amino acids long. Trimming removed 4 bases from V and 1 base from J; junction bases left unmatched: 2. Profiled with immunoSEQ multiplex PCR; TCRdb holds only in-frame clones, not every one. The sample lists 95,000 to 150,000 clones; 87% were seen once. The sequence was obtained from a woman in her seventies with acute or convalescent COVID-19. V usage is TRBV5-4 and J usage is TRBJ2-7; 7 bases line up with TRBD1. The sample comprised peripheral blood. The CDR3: CASSLGQSYEQYF. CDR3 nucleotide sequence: TGTGCCAGCAGCCTGGGACAGTCCTACGAGCAGTACTTC.